This section outlines one T cell receptor (beta chain) sequence together with its context. These data belong to a study of T cells in Graves' hyperthyroidism and ophthalmopathy. It was RNA transcripts that yielded the amplified TCR beta CDR3 regions. The TCR CDR3 was amplified in a first-round RT-PCR using the HTBI primer set. TCRdb analysed the multiplex PCR reads with MiXCR anew, one entry per CDR3 protein. The sample holds some 720,000 distinct CDR3 sequences; approximately 16% are singletons and the top ten take approximately 8.4%. With V trimmed by 1 base and J by 11 bases, 3 bases remained unmatched. The CDR3 has 13 amino acids. The germline V gene encodes CDR1 MGHRA and CDR2 YSYEKL. Exclusion of a patient resulted from uncontrolled infection, other autoimmune disease, pregnancy or lactation.

This TCR was recovered from a young man with Graves' hyperthyroidism. The chain carries TRBV4-1 and TRBJ2-4; TRBD1 matches at 9 bases. The sequencing sample was made of blood. The CDR3 DNA reads TGCGCCAGCAGCCAAGGGGACAGGGAGGTTCAGTACTTC. Translating gives CASSQGDREVQYF.